One sample yielded the 30 T cell receptor beta chains listed below, sequenced in a study of monozygotic twins with inflammatory bowel disease. For each CDR3 protein, TCRdb gives one entry from its re-call of the 5' RACE reads, without DNA. This sample's clone table lists around 99,000 distinct CDR3 sequences. Sequenced material: blood. The origin of the receptors is a human donor with ulcerative colitis or Crohn's disease, or a healthy co-twin of an affected twin (not recorded which).

This rearrangement joins TRBV5-6 to TRBJ1-1. There are 15 residues in the CDR3. CDR1 is SGHDT and CDR2 is YYEEEE in the germline V gene. This chain's CDR3 is CASSLGPGVNTEAFF.

The V gene is TRBV12-3 or TRBV12-4, the J gene TRBJ2-7; TCRdb proposes TRBD1, but this gene call is untestable without DNA. The CDR3 has 12 amino acids. CDR3 in amino acids: CASSLDMNEQYF.

The chain couples TRBV11-2 to TRBJ1-1; TCRdb's assignment of TRBD1 cannot be checked, as there is no DNA. The germline CDR1 and CDR2 sequences are SGHAT and FQNNGV. This CDR3 is built from 14 residues. The chain's CDR3 is CASSSSRQGDLAFF.

The genes are TRBV12-3 or TRBV12-4 and TRBJ2-5; as DNA is missing, the TRBD2 call by TCRdb cannot be tested. This CDR3 region has 17 residues. CDR3 sequence: CASSSKTSGGARETQYF.

The chain employs TRBV4-1 and TRBJ2-1; absent DNA, TCRdb's TRBD2 call cannot be checked. CDR1 and CDR2 (germline): MGHRA, YSYEKL. The CDR3 runs 19 residues. The CDR3 spells CASSQPGLAGGGSYNEQFF.

The rearrangement joins TRBV5-1 to TRBJ2-7; the D call from TCRdb, TRBD1, cannot be confirmed without DNA. Germline assignment: CDR1 SGHRS and CDR2 YFSETQ. The CDR3 length is 14 residues. CDR3 loop: CASSLQTGDYEQYF.

This chain uses TRBV9 with TRBJ2-1. The V gene's germline CDR1 is SGDLS and CDR2 YYNGEE. CDR3 length: 13 amino acids. The CDR3 sequence: CASSAGNIGGQFF. The full variable domain, in which reference TRBV9 and TRBJ2-1 provide the parts outside the CDR3, is DSGVTQTPKHLITATGQRVTLRCSPRSGDLSVYWYQQSLDQGLQFLIQYYNGEERAKGNILERFSAQQFPDLHSELNLSSLELGDSALYFCASSAGNIGGQFFGPGTRLTVL.

The chain uses TRBV5-4 and TRBJ2-1; as DNA is missing, the TRBD2 call by TCRdb cannot be tested. Germline V gene lookup returns CDR1 SGHNT and CDR2 YYREEE (reference sequence). The CDR3 runs to 18 residues. This CDR3 reads CASSLGQRGGRSYNEQFF.

The chain links TRBV20-1 to TRBJ2-3; the D call from TCRdb, TRBD2, cannot be confirmed without DNA. Per the germline V gene, CDR1 is DFQATT and CDR2 is SNEGSKA (reference sequence). The CDR3 sequence is 16 residues long. The CDR3: CSASLYPAETRYTQYF.

The rearrangement links TRBV5-1 to TRBJ2-1; lacking DNA, the TRBD1 call made by TCRdb goes unchecked. Germline V gives CDR1 SGHRS, CDR2 YFSETQ. There are 14 residues in the CDR3. CDR3 amino acids: CASSVDSYYNEQFF.

The rearrangement uses TRBV7-3 and TRBJ2-3. Germline-derived CDR1 and CDR2 are SGHTA and FQGTGA. This CDR3 region has 14 residues. Here the CDR3 reads CASSPRLATDTQYF.

The chain is built from TRBV5-4 and TRBJ1-4; TCRdb's assignment of TRBD1 cannot be checked, as there is no DNA. CDR1 and CDR2 (germline): SGHNT, YYREEE (reference sequence). The CDR3 sequence is 14 residues long. The CDR3 reads CASSFWGTNEKLFF.

The rearrangement joins TRBV24-1 to TRBJ2-2; TCRdb's D call, TRBD1, is unchecked because there is no DNA. Germline V CDR1 and CDR2: KGHDR, SFDVKD. This CDR3 is 13 amino acids long. CDR3 loop: CATSRQGPGELFF.

The chain recombines TRBV7-2 with TRBJ2-1; the D gene TCRdb calls, TRBD2, cannot be checked with no DNA. The CDR3 spans 12 residues. The germline CDR1 and CDR2 sequences are SGHTA and FQGNSA. The CDR3 protein is CASSQWAGGQFF.

The chain joins TRBV20-1 to TRBJ1-5. CDR3 length: 12 residues. Germline V lookup: CDR1 DFQATT, CDR2 SNEGSKA (reference sequence). The CDR3 sequence: CSALNSNQPQHF.

This chain uses TRBV20-1 with TRBJ2-7; absent DNA, TCRdb's TRBD2 call cannot be checked. Germline assignment: CDR1 DFQATT and CDR2 SNEGSKA (reference sequence). The CDR3 is made up of 15 amino acids. The chain's CDR3 is CSATKGTSRRLVPYF.

This chain links TRBV5-6 with TRBJ2-5. CDR1 and CDR2 (germline): SGHDT, YYEEEE. The CDR3 is made up of 11 amino acids. The CDR3 protein is CASSLGISLDF.

The V call is TRBV12-3 or TRBV12-4, the J call TRBJ1-1; TCRdb proposes TRBD1, but this gene call is untestable without DNA. This CDR3 has 14 residues. CDR3 sequence: CASSDRGRTAEAFF.

The V gene is TRBV20-1, the J gene TRBJ1-5; without DNA, the TCRdb call of TRBD1 cannot be checked. Germline V lookup: CDR1 DFQATT, CDR2 SNEGSKA (reference sequence). This CDR3 is 15 amino acids long. CDR3 sequence: CSAHRGAGDNQPQHF.

This CDR3 reads CATSRAGDYYEQYF. This chain links TRBV15 with TRBJ2-7. This CDR3 comprises 14 residues. Germline-derived CDR1 and CDR2 are LNHNV and YYDKDF (reference sequence).

The chain has TRBV6-2 or TRBV6-3 and TRBJ2-1. This CDR3 is 15 amino acids long. Per germline, CDR1 MNHEY and CDR2 SVGEGT. The CDR3 reads CASTSLRNFYNEQFF.

This sequence joins TRBV12-3 or TRBV12-4 and TRBJ2-1. The CDR3 loop spans 13 amino acids. CDR3 loop: CASSRDGSNEQFF.

V gene TRBV4-3 combines with J gene TRBJ1-6; TCRdb proposes TRBD1, but this gene call is untestable without DNA. The CDR3 contains 15 residues. Germline CDR1 is LGHNA and CDR2 is YSLEER. This CDR3 reads CASSETGGLNSPLHF.

The chain recombines TRBV7-9 with TRBJ1-1. Germline V CDR1 and CDR2: SEHNR, FQNEAQ (reference sequence). The CDR3 is 13 amino acids. The CDR3 is CASRRSENTEAFF.

The chain recombines TRBV18 with TRBJ2-1. CDR1 is KGHSH and CDR2 is LQKENI in the germline V gene. CDR3 length equals 14 residues. Here the CDR3 reads CASSPDGSYNEQFF.

The J gene is TRBJ2-5, the V gene TRBV28; TCRdb's D call of TRBD1 is untestable without DNA. The CDR3 sequence is 14 residues long. Germline CDR1 reads MDHEN; CDR2 reads SYDVKM. CDR3 amino acids: CASSSGTGQETQYF.

V and J are TRBV4-1 and TRBJ2-1; the D call from TCRdb, TRBD1, cannot be confirmed without DNA. Germline values: CDR1 MGHRA, CDR2 YSYEKL. The CDR3 loop spans 16 amino acids. The CDR3 protein is CASSSPRDRGTNEQFF.

V usage is TRBV7-2 and J usage is TRBJ2-1; TCRdb lists TRBD2, though no DNA is available to test this call. Germline loops: CDR1 SGHTA, CDR2 FQGNSA. CDR3 size: 13 residues. CDR3 sequence: CASSLGLAGEQFF.

The V and J genes are TRBV5-1 and TRBJ1-2. The CDR3 covers 14 residues. Per the germline V gene, CDR1 is SGHRS and CDR2 is YFSETQ. CDR3 in amino acids: CASSLDAENYGYTF.

The rearrangement links TRBV5-4 to TRBJ2-7; TCRdb proposes TRBD1, but this gene call is untestable without DNA. CDR3 length equals 14 residues. Germline-derived CDR1 and CDR2 are SGHNT and YYREEE (reference sequence). CDR3 protein: CASRRGQGGYEQYF.